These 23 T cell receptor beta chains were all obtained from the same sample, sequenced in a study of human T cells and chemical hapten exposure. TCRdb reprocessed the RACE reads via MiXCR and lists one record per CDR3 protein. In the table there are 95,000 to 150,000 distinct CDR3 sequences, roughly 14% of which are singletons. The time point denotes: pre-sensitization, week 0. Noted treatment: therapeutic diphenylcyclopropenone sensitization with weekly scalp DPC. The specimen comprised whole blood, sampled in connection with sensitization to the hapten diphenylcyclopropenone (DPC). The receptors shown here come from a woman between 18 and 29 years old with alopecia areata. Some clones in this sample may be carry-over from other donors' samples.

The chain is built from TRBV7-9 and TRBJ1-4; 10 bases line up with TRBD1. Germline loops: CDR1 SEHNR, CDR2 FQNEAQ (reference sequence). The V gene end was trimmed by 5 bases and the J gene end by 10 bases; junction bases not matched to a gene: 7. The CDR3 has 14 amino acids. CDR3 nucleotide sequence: TGTGCCAGCAGCCGGGACAGGGGTACCGGAAAACTGTTTTTT. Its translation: CASSRDRGTGKLFF.

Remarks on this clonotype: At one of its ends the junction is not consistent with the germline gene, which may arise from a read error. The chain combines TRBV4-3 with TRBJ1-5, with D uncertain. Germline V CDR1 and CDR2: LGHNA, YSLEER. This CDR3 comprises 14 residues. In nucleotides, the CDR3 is TGCGCCAACAGCCAAGCGGGGAGCAATCAGCCCCAGCATTTT. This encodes CANSQAGSNQPQHF.

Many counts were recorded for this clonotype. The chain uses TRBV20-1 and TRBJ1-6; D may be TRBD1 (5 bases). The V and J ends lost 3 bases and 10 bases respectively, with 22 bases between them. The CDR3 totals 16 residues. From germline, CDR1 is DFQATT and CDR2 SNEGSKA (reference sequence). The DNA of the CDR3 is TGCAGTGCTAGCACCCCAACAGGCTCCTGGGGGTCACCCCTCCACTTT. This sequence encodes CSASTPTGSWGSPLHF.

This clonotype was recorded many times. The CDR3 DNA sequence: TGCGCCAGCAGCTTGAGGGTCCCGGCGCGGGACTCCTACAATGAGCAGTTCTTC. This codes for CASSLRVPARDSYNEQFF. The chain carries TRBV5-1 and TRBJ2-1, with a weak D call TRBD2 (6 bases). Looked up from germline, CDR1 is SGHRS and CDR2 is YFSETQ. V gave up 1 base and J gave up 0 bases, with 17 bases separating them. The CDR3 is 18 amino acids.

Here the CDR3 DNA reads TGCGCCAGCAGCTCAAGACTAGCGGGGGCCCCAACAGATACGCAGTATTTT. Protein sequence: CASSSRLAGAPTDTQYF. The chain employs TRBV5-1 and TRBJ2-3; 12 bases are shared with TRBD2. Germline CDR1 and CDR2: SGHRS and YFSETQ. V gave up 3 bases and J gave up 3 bases; unmatched junction bases: 8. CDR3 length equals 17 residues.

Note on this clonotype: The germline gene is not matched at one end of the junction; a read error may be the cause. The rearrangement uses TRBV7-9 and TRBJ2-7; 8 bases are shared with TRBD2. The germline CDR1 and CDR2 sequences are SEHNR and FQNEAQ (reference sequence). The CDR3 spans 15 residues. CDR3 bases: TGTGCCAGCAGCTTAGGACGGGGGGGAATGTACGAGCAGAACTTC. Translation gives CASSLGRGGMYEQNF.

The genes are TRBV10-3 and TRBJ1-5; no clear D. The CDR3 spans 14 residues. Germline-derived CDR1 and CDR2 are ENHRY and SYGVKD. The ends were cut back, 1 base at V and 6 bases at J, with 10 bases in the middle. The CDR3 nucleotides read TGTGCCATCAGTGAGTTACGCGGGTCTCAGCCCCAGCATTTT. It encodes CAISELRGSQPQHF.

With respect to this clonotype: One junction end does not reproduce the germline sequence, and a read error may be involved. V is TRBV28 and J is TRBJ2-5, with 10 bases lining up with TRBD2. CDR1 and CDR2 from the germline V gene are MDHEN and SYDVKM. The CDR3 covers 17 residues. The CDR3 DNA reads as TGTGCCAGCGGTTTATCTGCTAGCGGGGGCCGAAAAGAGACCCAGTACTTC. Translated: CASGLSASGGRKETQYF.

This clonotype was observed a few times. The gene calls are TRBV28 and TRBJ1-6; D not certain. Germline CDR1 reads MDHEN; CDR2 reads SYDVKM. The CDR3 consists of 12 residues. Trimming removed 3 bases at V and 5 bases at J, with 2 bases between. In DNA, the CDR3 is TGTGCCAGCAGTTTCCATAATTCACCCCTCCACTTT. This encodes CASSFHNSPLHF.

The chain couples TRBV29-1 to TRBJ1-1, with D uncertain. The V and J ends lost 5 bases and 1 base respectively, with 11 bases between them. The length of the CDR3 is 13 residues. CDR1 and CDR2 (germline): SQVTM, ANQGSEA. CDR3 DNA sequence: TGCAGCGTTTTTGCCAATGGGAACACTGAAGCTTTCTTT. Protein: CSVFANGNTEAFF.

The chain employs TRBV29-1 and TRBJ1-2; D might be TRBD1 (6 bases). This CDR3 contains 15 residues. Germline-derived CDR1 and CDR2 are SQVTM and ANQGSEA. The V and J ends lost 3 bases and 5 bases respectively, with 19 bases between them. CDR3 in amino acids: CSVDTGSPIQYGYTF. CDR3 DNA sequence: TGCAGCGTTGATACAGGGAGCCCTATCCAATATGGCTACACCTTC.

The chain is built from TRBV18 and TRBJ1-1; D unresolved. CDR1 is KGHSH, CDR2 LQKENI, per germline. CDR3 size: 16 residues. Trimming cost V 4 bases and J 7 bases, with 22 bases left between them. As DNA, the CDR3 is TGTGCCAGCTCACGCACAGCCGGAAGTATGTCGAATGAAGCTTTCTTT. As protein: CASSRTAGSMSNEAFF.

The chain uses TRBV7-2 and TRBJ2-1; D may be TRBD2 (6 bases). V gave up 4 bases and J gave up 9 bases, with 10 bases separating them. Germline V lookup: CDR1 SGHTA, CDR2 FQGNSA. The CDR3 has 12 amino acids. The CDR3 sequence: CASSYGGTEQFF. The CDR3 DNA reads TGTGCCAGCAGCTACGGGGGAACTGAGCAGTTCTTC. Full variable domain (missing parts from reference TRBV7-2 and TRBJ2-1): GAGVSQSPSNKVTEKGKDVELRCDPISGHTALYWYRQSLGQGLEFLIYFQGNSAPDKSGLPSDRFSAERTGGSVSTLTIQRTQQEDSAVYLCASSYGGTEQFFGPGTRLTVL.

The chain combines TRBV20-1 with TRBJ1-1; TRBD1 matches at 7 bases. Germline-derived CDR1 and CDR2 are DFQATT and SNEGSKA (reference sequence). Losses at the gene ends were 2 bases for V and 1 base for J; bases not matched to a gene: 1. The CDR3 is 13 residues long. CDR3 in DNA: TGCAGTGCTAGAAGGGGGCGGAACACTGAAGCTTTCTTT. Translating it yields CSARRGRNTEAFF.

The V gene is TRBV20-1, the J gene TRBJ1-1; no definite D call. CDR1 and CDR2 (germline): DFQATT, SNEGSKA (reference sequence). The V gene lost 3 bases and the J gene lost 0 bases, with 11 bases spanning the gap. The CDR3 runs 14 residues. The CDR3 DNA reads TGCAGTGCTAGCGGCCGCGTCATGAACACTGAAGCTTTCTTT. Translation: CSASGRVMNTEAFF.

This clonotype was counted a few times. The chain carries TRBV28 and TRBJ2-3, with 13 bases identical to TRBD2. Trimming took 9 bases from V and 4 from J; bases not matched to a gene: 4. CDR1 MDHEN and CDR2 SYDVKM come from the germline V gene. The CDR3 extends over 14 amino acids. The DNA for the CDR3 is TGTGCCAGGCCCACTAGCGGGGGGGCAGATACGCAGTATTTT. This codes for CARPTSGGADTQYF.

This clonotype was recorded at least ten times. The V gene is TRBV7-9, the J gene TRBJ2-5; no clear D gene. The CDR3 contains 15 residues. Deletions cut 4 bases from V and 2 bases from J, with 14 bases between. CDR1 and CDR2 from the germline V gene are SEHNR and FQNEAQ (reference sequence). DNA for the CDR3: TGTGCCAGCAGCTCCGTTGAGGAGCCACAAGAGACCCAGTACTTC. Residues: CASSSVEEPQETQYF. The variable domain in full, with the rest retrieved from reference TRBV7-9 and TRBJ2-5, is DTGVSQNPRHKITKRGQNVTFRCDPISEHNRLYWYRQTLGQGPEFLTYFQNEAQLEKSRLLSDRFSAERPKGSFSTLEIQRTEQGDSAMYLCASSSVEEPQETQYFGPGTRLLVL.

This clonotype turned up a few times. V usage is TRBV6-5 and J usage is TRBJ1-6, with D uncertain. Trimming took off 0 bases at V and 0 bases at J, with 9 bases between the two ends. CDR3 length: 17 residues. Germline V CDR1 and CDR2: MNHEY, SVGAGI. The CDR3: CASSYSAGSSYNSPLHF. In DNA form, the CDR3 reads TGTGCCAGCAGTTACTCCGCCGGGAGCTCCTATAATTCACCCCTCCACTTT.

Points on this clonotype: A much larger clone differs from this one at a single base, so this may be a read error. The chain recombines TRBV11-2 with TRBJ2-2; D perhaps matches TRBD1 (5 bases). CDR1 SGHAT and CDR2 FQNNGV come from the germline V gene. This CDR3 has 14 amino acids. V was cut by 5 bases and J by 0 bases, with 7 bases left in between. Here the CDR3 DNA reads TGTGCCAGCAGCGGGGCCTCGAACACCGGGGAGCTGTTTTTT. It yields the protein CASSGASNTGELFF. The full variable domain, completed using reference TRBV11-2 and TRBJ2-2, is EAGVAQSPRYKIIEKRQSVAFWCNPISGHATLYWYQQILGQGPKLLIQFQNNGVVDDSQLPKDRFSAERLKGVDSTLKIQPAKLEDSAVYLCASSGASNTGELFFGEGSRLTVL.

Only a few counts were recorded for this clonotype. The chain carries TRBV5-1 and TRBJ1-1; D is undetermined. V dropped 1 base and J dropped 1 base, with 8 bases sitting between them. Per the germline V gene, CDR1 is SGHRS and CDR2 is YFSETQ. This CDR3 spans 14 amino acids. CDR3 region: CASSLRLRNTEAFF. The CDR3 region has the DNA TGCGCCAGCAGCTTGAGGTTGAGGAACACTGAAGCTTTCTTT.

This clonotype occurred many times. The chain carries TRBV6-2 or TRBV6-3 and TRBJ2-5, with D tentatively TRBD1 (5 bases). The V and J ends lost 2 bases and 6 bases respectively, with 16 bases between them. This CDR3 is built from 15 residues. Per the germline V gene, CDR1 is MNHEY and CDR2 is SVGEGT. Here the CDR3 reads CASSYRRDSSKTQYF. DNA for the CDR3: TGTGCCAGCAGTTACCGGCGTGACAGTTCGAAGACCCAGTACTTC.

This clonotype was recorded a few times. CDR3 nucleotide sequence: TGCGCCAGCAGCCAGGACACCGGGCAGCCCCAGCATTTT. This gives the protein CASSQDTGQPQHF. The chain joins TRBV4-3 to TRBJ1-5; weak D call: TRBD1 (5 bases). V lost 3 bases to trimming and J lost 7 bases, with 10 bases between them. The length of the CDR3 is 13 residues. Germline CDR1 and CDR2: LGHNA and YSLEER.

The CDR3 loop is CASSQDAPRGPYNEQFF. CDR3 nucleotide sequence: TGTGCCAGCAGCCAAGATGCCCCCCGGGGCCCCTACAATGAGCAGTTCTTC. The V and J genes are TRBV3-1 and TRBJ2-1; D tentatively reads TRBD1 or TRBD2 (5 bases each). The CDR3 has 17 amino acids. Looked up from germline, CDR1 is LGHDT and CDR2 is YNNKEL (reference sequence). V dropped 0 bases and J dropped 2 bases, with 14 bases sitting between them.